Given below is one T cell receptor beta chain in context. The antigen it recognizes is unknown. One junction end does not reproduce the germline sequence, and a read error may be involved. The library was obtained by the immunoSEQ multiplex PCR assay. The multiplex PCR relied on a mix of 60 forward primers for TCR Vbeta segments and 13 reverse primers for TCR Jbeta segments. The CDR3 region of rearranged TCR beta genes was amplified from genomic DNA by a multiplex PCR assay. On the Illumina HiSeq System, the amplified TCR beta libraries were sequenced as 87-base-pair reads. The paper's processing steps were these. Across the 670 or so repertoires, a later analysis counted about 81 million unique TCR beta chains, approximately 12 million of which were shared by at least two donors. A nearest-neighbor algorithm error-corrected the raw reads and collapsed the reads into unique sequences, merging closely related sequences to remove PCR and sequencing errors. To assign V, D and J gene segments, CDR3 sequences were aligned to IMGT reference sequences. For a sequence to be retained, a match of at least six nucleotides was required to both a V gene segment and a J gene segment. A rearrangement counted as productive if the CDR3 had no stop codons and remained in frame with V and J, and every other rearrangement counted as non-productive. CDR3 was defined according to IMGT convention as the region running from the second conserved V-encoded cysteine to the conserved J-encoded phenylalanine. The earlier analysis of about 570 of the donors excluded any sequence lacking an unambiguous match to a single V gene segment. In an earlier analysis of 500 to 750 of the donors, V segments were called functional above 56.7% productive rearrangements and were called segregating when the between-donor standard deviation exceeded 5%. A statistical classification framework was developed to diagnose cytomegalovirus status using the catalog of TCR beta chain sequences. In a later analysis, V and J genes were assigned by comparing TCR nucleotide sequences against IMGT/GENE-DB human TR gene sequences. In a later analysis, CDR3 sequences and most-parsimonious VDJ recombination scenarios were assigned using the TCRdist pipeline. In a later analysis, every TCR beta chain was defined by the combination of its CDR3 amino acid sequence and its V-gene family, and reads without a unique V-gene family were dropped. A later analysis removed several hundred highly shared, low-generation-probability nucleotide sequences to deal with suspected cross-contamination and a sequencing artifact. In a later analysis, a clonal expansion index was calculated for each public chain from normalized within-repertoire ranks of inferred template counts. In a later analysis, generation probabilities were computed with a VDJ recombination model fitted to out-of-frame rearrangements, and the resulting probabilities were checked against IGoR. In a later analysis, hypergeometric tests were used to score TCR-TCR, TCR-HLA and TCR-CMV co-occurrence, with a repertoire-size bias correction applied to TCR pairs. A later analysis estimated false discovery rates by permuting HLA or CMV assignments 20 times. A later analysis grouped co-occurring TCRs with DBSCAN, adding TCRdist sequence similarity when clustering within HLA-allele-positive subsets. For co-occurrence clustering, repertoires with fewer than 30,000 or more than 120,000 public chains were excluded, along with a handful of repertoires with anomalous nucleotide sharing. TCRdb mirrors the immuneACCESS table, restricted to in-frame sequences. Some clones are absent from its copies; in checked studies, under half trace to an unresolved V gene, and the reason for the others is unknown. The DNA was the basis for D and trimming; V, J and clone size are from that table. The sample table records over 120,000 clones. The ten largest clones represent 0.9% to 1% of the sample.

CDR1 and CDR2 were assigned from the germline V gene (reference sequence) as GTSNPN and SVGIG. The CDR3 spans 16 residues, from the cysteine through the phenylalanine. Only CDR3 DNA remains: 48 bases, in frame from the first base. In total, 666 healthy bone marrow donors made up the cohort. All cohort members were sampled while nominally healthy, although unrecorded immune exposures were likely present. The donor was CMV seronegative and was included in the group of hundreds of seronegative cohort members. Every donor gave a peripheral blood sample, and the peripheral blood mononuclear cells from that sample were used for TCR beta sequencing. Genomic DNA was extracted from the blood cell samples with the Qiagen DNeasy Blood Extraction Kit. The sample belongs to a study of cytomegalovirus exposure and HLA in healthy donors (dated by TCRdb to about 2017). In terms of the full investigation: An earlier analysis of a few hundred of the donors reported about 280 Gb of sequence data and 95 million to 130 million unique TCR beta sequences obtained from 180 million or so T cells. Class I and class II HLA loci were covered by the typing at four-digit resolution. Genome-wide SNP genotypes for about 65% of the roughly 700 donors were used in a later genetic analysis, which treated that subset as a discovery cohort. Across 300 to 400 genotyped donors of the cohort, an average of approximately 240,000 unique TCR beta nucleotide sequences per donor were sequenced, and roughly a sixth of those sequences were non-productive. Donor age, sex, ethnicity and CMV serostatus were compiled alongside the repertoire data. To predict cytomegalovirus infection status, the study combined high-throughput TCR immunosequencing, statistical association of individual TCRs with disease status, and machine learning. The aim of the study was to test whether cataloging public T cell receptors could identify signatures of past pathogen exposure. Rather than using new phenotypic data, the later analysis identified candidate immune exposures from TCR beta sequences and from how often those sequences occurred across donors. A later analysis re-analyzed previously published TCR beta repertoires from several hundred donors and added high-resolution HLA genotyping to study TCR occurrence patterns. Typing coverage differed by locus: A, B, C, DRB1 and DQB1 were typed in roughly 629-640 donors, DQA1 in about 500, DPA1 in 606, and DPB1 in just under 490. Four or five DR-DQ haplotypes were handled as single units for association and clustering because linkage in the cohort was strong. Among the roughly 400 genotyped donors, roughly 80% belonged to the genetic ancestry cluster associated with self-reported Caucasian donors. In addition to the first cohort of hundreds of subjects, a separate validation cohort of some 120 different subjects was used. Using immunosequencing, the study profiled T cell repertoires from 500 to 800 subjects and related those repertoires to cytomegalovirus serostatus. Approximately 300 gigabases of sequencing data and around 90 million unique TCR sequences made up an early release that covered fewer than 650 HLA-typed donors. Every repertoire in the discovery cohort had been generated on one and the same sequencing platform. To decide whether each TCR beta V gene segment behaved as functional or pseudogenic, an earlier analysis of fewer than 750 of the donors relied on high-throughput TCR beta sequencing. Study-wide conclusions, independent of this receptor: In a later genetic analysis, fewer N-insertions in productive TCRs were reported among donors in an Asian-associated ancestry cluster than the approximately 710-donor mean. In a later analysis, several top co-occurrence clusters were reported to appear linked to parvovirus B19, influenza, CMV and Epstein-Barr virus. This cohort had only TCR beta chains sequenced, and the lack of alpha or paired-chain data limited which features could be detected. Because HLA typing was unavailable for some donors at each locus, only the typed subset was used in association tests. An earlier analysis of around 500 of the donors showed that most TCR beta V segments appeared in productive rearrangements either about 87% or about 30% of the time, which broadly matched IMGT annotations. In vitro tests confirmed that a few of the cytomegalovirus-associated TCR beta chains recognize cytomegalovirus antigens. A later genetic analysis associated a missense DCLRE1C variant with V-gene and J-gene trimming of TCR beta chains, and an independent cohort replicated the association. Specific HLA alleles were associated with over 15,000 TCR beta sequences at a false discovery rate of 0.05 in a later analysis. Because the 87-base-pair reads could not distinguish some IMGT-functional V segments, including TRBV6-2 and TRBV6-3, those segments were excluded. A later analysis found that most CMV-associated TCR beta chains appeared HLA-restricted, with HLA associations seemingly driven largely by CMV exposure. In a later analysis, TCR association rates were found to vary across HLA loci, with the most associated TCRs seen for DRB1 alleles and the fewest for HLA-C alleles. The presence/absence analyses assumed that sequencing depth was roughly uniform across donors, and that assumption may not be true. Correlated functional status among segregating V segments might be attributable to linkage disequilibrium, but an unknown experimental factor could not be ruled out. It was suggested by the authors that the approach could potentially be generalized to other disease states and immunological phenotypes. Immune exposure information for the cohort was limited to CMV serostatus. A further reported finding was that TCR beta sequences accurately predicted the HLA-A and HLA-B alleles for most subjects in the first cohort. Most TCR sequences were seen in very few donors, while some public TCRs were found in many individuals. When HLA alleles, especially DR and DQ, strongly co-occurred, attributing TCR associations to individual alleles was difficult. In a later analysis, HLA-associated TCR beta chains were found to be more clonally expanded and to have lower generation probabilities than equally common non-associated chains. The earlier analysis of some 540 of the donors excluded some 15 rarely observed V segments, including chromosome 9 orphons, because counts were too low. The classifier was reported to diagnose cytomegalovirus status with high specificity and sensitivity in both the original and validation cohorts. A total of fewer than 200 TCR beta chains were listed by the study as associated with cytomegalovirus. A group of highly shared sequence variants was considered likely to be a technical artifact of the sequencing pipeline.

This sequence originates from a male donor in good health and CMV-seronegative. Sample: PBMCs. The rearranged chain carries TRBV30 and TRBJ2-3; 9 junctional bases match TRBD2. The nucleotides are TGTGCCTGGAGCCTAGGACTAGCGAAGGGCACAGATGCGCAGTATTTT. The encoded protein is CAWSLGLAKGTDAQYF. The full variable domain, completed from the reference TRBV30 and TRBJ2-3 proteins outside the CDR3, reads SQTIHQWPATLVQPVGSPLSLECTVEGTSNPNLYWYRQAAGRGLQLLFYSVGIGQISSEVPQNLSASRPQDRQFILSSKKLLLSDSGFYLCAWSLGLAKGTDAQYFGPGTRLTVL.